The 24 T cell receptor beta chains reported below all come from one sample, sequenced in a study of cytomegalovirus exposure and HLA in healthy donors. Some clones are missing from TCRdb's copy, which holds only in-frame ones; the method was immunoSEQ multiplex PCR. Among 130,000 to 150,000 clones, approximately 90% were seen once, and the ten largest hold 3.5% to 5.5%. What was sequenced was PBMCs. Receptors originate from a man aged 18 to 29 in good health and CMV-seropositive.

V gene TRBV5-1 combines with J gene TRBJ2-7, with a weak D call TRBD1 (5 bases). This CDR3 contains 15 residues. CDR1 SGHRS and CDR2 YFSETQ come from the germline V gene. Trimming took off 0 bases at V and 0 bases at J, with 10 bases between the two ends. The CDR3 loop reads CASSLGAGLSYEQYF. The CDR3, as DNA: TGCGCCAGCAGCTTGGGGGCAGGGCTCTCCTACGAGCAGTACTTC.

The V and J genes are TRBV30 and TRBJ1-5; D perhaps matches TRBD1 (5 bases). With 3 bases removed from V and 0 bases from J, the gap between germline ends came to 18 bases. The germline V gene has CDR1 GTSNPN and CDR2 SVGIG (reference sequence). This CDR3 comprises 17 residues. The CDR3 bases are TGTGCCTGGAGGTTGGCTGGGGGGGGATCTAGCAATCAGCCCCAGCATTTT. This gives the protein CAWRLAGGGSSNQPQHF.

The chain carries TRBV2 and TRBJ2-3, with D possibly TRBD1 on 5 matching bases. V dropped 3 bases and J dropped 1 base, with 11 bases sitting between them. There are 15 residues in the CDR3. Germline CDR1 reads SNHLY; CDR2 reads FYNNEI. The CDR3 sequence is CASSDGAFGTDTQYF. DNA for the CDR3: TGTGCCAGCAGTGATGGGGCGTTCGGCACAGATACGCAGTATTTT.

CDR3 sequence reads: CASSSWEKPYEQYF. CDR3 nucleotide sequence: TGTGCCAGCAGCTCCTGGGAGAAACCCTACGAGCAGTACTTC. The chain employs TRBV7-2 and TRBJ2-7, with TRBD2 as a possible D gene (5 bases). CDR3 size: 14 residues. Trimming removed 4 bases from V and 2 bases from J, with 12 bases in between. The germline V gene has CDR1 SGHTA and CDR2 FQGNSA.

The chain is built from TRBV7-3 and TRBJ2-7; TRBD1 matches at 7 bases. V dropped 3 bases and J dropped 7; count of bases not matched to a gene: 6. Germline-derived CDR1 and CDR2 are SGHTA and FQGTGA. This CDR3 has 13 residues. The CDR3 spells CASSFEGAREQYF. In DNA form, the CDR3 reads TGTGCCAGCAGCTTTGAGGGGGCGCGTGAGCAGTACTTC.

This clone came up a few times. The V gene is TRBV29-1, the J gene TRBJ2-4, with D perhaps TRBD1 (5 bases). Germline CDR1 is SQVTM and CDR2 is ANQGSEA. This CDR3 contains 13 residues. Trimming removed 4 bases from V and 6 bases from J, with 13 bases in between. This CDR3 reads CSVGPRDPNIQYF. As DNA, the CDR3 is TGCAGCGTTGGGCCCAGGGATCCAAACATTCAGTACTTC.

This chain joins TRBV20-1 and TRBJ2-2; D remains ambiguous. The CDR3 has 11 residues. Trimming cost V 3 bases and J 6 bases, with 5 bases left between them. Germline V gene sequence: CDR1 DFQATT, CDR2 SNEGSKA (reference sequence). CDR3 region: CSASSAGELFF. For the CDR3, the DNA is TGCAGTGCTAGCAGTGCCGGGGAGCTGTTTTTT.

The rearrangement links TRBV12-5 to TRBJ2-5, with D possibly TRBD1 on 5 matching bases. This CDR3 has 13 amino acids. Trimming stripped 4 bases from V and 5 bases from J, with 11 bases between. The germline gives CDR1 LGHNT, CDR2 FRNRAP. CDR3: CASGSGISETQYF. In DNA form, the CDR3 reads TGTGCTAGTGGTTCAGGGATATCGGAGACCCAGTACTTC.

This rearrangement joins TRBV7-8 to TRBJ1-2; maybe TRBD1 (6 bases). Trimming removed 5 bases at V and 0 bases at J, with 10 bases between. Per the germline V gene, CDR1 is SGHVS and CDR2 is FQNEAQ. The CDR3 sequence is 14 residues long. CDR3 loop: CASSPGQTNYGYTF. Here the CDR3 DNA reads TGTGCCAGCAGCCCCGGACAGACTAACTATGGCTACACCTTC.

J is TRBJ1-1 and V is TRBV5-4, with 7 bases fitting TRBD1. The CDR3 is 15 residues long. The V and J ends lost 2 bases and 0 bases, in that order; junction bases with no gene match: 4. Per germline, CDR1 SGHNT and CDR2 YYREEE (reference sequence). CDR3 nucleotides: TGTGCCAGCAGCTTAGGACAGGCCATGAACACTGAAGCTTTCTTT. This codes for CASSLGQAMNTEAFF.

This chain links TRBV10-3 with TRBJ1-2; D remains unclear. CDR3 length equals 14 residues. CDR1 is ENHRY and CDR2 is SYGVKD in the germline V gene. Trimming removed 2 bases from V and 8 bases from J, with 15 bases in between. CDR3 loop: CAISEALQDPGYTF. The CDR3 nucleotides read TGTGCCATCAGTGAGGCCTTACAAGATCCAGGCTACACCTTC.

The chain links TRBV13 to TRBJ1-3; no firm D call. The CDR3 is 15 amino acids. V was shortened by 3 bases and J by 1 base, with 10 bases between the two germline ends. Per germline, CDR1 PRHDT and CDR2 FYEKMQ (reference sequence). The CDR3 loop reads CASSFVEESGNTIYF. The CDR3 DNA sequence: TGTGCCAGCAGCTTCGTGGAGGAATCTGGAAACACCATATATTTT.

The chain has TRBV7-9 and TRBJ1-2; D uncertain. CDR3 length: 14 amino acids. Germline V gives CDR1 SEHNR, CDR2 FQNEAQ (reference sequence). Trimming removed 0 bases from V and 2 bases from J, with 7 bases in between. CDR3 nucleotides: TGTGCCAGCAGCTTAGCTGACAAGAACTATGGCTACACCTTC. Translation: CASSLADKNYGYTF.

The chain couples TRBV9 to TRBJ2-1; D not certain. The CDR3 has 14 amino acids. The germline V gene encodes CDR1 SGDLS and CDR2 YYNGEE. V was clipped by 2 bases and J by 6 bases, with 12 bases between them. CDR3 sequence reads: CASSVSAGSNEQFF. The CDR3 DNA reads TGTGCCAGCAGCGTTTCGGCAGGTAGCAATGAGCAGTTCTTC.

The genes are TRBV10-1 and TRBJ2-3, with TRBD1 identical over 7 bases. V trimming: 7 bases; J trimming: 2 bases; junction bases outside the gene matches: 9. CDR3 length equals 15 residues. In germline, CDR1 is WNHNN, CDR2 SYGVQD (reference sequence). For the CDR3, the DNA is TGCGCCAGCAACCCGGGACAGTCCGACACAGATACGCAGTATTTT. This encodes CASNPGQSDTDTQYF.

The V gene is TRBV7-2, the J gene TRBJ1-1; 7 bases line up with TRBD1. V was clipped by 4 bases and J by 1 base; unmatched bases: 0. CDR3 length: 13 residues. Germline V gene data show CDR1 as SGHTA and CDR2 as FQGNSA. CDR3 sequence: CASSWTGNTEAFF. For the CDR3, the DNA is TGTGCCAGCAGCTGGACAGGGAACACTGAAGCTTTCTTT. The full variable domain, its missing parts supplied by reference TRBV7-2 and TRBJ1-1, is GAGVSQSPSNKVTEKGKDVELRCDPISGHTALYWYRQSLGQGLEFLIYFQGNSAPDKSGLPSDRFSAERTGGSVSTLTIQRTQQEDSAVYLCASSWTGNTEAFFGQGTRLTVV.

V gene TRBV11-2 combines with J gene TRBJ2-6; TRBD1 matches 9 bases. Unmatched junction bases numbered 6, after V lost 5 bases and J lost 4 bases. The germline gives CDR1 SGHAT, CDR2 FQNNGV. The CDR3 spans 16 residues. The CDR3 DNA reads TGTGCCAGCAGCCTTGGACAGGGGACCGGGGCCAACGTCCTGACTTTC. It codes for CASSLGQGTGANVLTF.

The chain's CDR3 is CASRSGTGVEQYF. The CDR3 DNA sequence: TGTGCCAGCAGATCCGGGACAGGGGTCGAGCAGTACTTC. The chain combines TRBV14 with TRBJ2-7; 10 nucleotides line up with TRBD1. The junction had 5 bases not matched to a gene; V was cut back by 6 bases and J by 6 bases. The CDR3 is 13 amino acids. The germline gives CDR1 SGHDN, CDR2 FVKESK.

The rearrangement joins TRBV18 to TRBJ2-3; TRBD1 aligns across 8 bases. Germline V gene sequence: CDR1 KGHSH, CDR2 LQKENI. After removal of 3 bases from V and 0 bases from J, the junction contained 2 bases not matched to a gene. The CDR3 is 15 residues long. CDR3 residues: CASSPRQGSTDTQYF. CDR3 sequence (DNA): TGTGCCAGCTCACCCAGACAGGGGAGCACAGATACGCAGTATTTT.

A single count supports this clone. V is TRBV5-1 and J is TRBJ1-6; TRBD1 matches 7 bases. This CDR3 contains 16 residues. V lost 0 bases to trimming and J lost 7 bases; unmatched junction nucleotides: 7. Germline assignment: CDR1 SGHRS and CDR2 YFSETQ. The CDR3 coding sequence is TGCGCCAGCAGCTTGGGAGGGGGACAGCTAAATTCACCCCTCCACTTT. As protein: CASSLGGGQLNSPLHF.

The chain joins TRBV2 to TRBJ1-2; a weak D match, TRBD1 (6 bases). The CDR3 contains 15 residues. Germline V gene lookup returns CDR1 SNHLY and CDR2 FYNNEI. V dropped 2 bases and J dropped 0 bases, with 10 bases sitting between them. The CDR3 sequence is CASSETGQANYGYTF. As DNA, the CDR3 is TGTGCCAGCAGTGAAACGGGACAAGCTAACTATGGCTACACCTTC.

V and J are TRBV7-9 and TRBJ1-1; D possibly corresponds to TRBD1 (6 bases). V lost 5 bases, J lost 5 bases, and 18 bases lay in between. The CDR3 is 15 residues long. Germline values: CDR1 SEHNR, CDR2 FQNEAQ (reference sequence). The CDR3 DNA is TGTGCCAGCAGCGACTCCGCGGACAGAGGGACTGAAGCTTTCTTT. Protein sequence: CASSDSADRGTEAFF.

The CDR3 loop is CAISEEWGGYTF. As DNA, the CDR3 is TGTGCCATCAGTGAGGAATGGGGCGGCTACACCTTC. This rearrangement joins TRBV10-3 to TRBJ1-2; TRBD1 is a possible D gene (5 bases). The CDR3 is 12 residues long. The germline CDR1 and CDR2 sequences are ENHRY and SYGVKD. V was trimmed by 2 bases and J by 8 bases, leaving 9 bases between them.

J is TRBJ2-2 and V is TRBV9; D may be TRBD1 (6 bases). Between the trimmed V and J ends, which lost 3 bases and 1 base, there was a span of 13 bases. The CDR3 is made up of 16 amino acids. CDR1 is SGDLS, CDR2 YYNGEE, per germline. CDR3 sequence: CASSGLGAENTGELFF. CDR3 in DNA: TGTGCCAGCAGCGGTTTGGGGGCCGAGAACACCGGGGAGCTGTTTTTT.